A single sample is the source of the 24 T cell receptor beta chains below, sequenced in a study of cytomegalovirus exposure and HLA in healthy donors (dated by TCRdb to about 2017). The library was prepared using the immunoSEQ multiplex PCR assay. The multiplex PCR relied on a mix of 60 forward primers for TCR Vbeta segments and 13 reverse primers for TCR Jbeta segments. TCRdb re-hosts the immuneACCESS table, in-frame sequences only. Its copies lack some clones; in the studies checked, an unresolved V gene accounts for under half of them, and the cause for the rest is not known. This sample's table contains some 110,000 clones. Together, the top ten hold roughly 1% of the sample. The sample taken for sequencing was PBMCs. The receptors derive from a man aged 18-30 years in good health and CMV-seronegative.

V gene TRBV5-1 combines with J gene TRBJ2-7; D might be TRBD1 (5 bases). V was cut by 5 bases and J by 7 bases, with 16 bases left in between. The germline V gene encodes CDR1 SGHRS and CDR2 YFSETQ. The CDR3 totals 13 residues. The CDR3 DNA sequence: TGCGCCAGCAGGGACGCTGGGGCCCAGGAGCAGTACTTC. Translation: CASRDAGAQEQYF.

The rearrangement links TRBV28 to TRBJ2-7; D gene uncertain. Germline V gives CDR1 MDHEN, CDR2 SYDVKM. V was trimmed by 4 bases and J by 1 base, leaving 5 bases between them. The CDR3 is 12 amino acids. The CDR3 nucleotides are TGTGCCAGCAGTTACAGTTCCTACGAGCAGTACTTC. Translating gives CASSYSSYEQYF.

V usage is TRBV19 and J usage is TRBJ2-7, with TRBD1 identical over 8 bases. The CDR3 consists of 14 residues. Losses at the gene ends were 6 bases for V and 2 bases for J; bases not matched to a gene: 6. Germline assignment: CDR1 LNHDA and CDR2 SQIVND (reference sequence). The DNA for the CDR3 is TGTGCCAGTAGCCCGACAGGGGCGACCTACGAGCAGTACTTC. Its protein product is CASSPTGATYEQYF.

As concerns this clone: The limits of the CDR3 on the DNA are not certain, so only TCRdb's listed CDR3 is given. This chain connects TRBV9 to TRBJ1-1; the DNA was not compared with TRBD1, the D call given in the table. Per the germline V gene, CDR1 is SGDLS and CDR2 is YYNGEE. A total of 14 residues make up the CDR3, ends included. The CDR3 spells CASRDNTGDWKLSF.

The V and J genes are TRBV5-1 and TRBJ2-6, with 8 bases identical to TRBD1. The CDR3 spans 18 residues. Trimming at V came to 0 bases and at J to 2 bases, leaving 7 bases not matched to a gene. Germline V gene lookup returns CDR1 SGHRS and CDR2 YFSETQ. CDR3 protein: CASSLVAGGEPGANVLTF. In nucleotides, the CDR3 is TGCGCCAGCAGCTTGGTGGCAGGGGGCGAGCCTGGGGCCAACGTCCTGACTTTC.

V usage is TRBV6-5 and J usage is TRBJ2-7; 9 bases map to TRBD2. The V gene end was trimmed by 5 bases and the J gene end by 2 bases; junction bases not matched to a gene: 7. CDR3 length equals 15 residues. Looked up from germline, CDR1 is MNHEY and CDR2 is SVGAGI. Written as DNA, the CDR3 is TGTGCCAGCAGTCGAATAGCGGGGGACGCCTACGAGCAGTACTTC. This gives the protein CASSRIAGDAYEQYF.

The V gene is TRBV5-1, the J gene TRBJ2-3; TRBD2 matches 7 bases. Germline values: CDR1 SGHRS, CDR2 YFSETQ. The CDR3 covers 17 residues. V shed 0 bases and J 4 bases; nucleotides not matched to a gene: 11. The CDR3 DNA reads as TGCGCCAGCAGCTTGGGCGGGGGTGTTATTCTGCCAGATACGCAGTATTTT. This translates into CASSLGGGVILPDTQYF.

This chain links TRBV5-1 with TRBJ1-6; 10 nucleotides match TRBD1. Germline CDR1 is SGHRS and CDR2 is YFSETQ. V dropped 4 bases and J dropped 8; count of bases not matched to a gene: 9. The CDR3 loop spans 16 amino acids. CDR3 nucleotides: TGCGCCAGCAGCAGAGACAGGGGGCGCAAGGATTCACCCCTCCACTTT. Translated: CASSRDRGRKDSPLHF. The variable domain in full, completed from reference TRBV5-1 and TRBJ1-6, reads KAGVTQTPRYLIKTRGQQVTLSCSPISGHRSVSWYQQTPGQGLQFLFEYFSETQRNKGNFPGRFSGRQFSNSRSEMNVSTLELGDSALYLCASSRDRGRKDSPLHFGNGTRLTVT.

The CDR3 reads CASTRGSEETQYF. The CDR3 region has the DNA TGCGCCAGCACCCGGGGGAGTGAGGAGACCCAGTACTTC. V and J are TRBV5-1 and TRBJ2-5; tentative D call: TRBD2 (6 bases). The CDR3 totals 13 residues. The germline V gene has CDR1 SGHRS and CDR2 YFSETQ. Trimming pared 6 bases from V and 5 bases from J, leaving 14 bases between.

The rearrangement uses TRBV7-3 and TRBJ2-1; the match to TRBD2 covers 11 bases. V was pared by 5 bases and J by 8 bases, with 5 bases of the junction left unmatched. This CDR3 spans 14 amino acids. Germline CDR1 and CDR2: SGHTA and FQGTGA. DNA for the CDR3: TGTGCCAGCAGCGGCGGGACTAGCGGATATGAGCAGTTCTTC. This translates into CASSGGTSGYEQFF.

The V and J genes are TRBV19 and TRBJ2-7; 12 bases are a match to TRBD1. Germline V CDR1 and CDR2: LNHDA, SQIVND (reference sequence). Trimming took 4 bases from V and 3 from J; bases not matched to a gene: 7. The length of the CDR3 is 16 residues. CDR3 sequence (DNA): TGTGCCAGTAGTAGAACGGGACAGGGGGCACTCTACGAGCAGTACTTC. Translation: CASSRTGQGALYEQYF.

The CDR3 region is CASSRPGQGDQPQHF. The CDR3 DNA reads TGTGCCAGCAGCCGGCCTGGACAGGGGGATCAGCCCCAGCATTTT. V gene TRBV28 combines with J gene TRBJ1-5; 10 nucleotides align to TRBD1. CDR1 MDHEN and CDR2 SYDVKM come from the germline V gene. This CDR3 is built from 15 residues. Germline trimming cut 6 bases from V and 5 bases from J; bases unmatched to any gene: 7.

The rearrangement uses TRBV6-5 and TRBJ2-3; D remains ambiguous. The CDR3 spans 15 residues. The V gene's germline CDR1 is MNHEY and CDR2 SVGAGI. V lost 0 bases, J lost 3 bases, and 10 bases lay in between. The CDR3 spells CASSYSPSGTDTQYF. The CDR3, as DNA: TGTGCCAGCAGTTACTCTCCTAGTGGGACAGATACGCAGTATTTT.

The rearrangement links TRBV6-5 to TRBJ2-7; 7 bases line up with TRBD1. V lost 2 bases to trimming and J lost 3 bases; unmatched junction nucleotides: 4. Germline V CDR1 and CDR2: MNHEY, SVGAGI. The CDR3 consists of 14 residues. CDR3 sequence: CASSYGDSNYEQYF. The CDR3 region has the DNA TGTGCCAGCAGTTACGGGGACAGCAACTACGAGCAGTACTTC.

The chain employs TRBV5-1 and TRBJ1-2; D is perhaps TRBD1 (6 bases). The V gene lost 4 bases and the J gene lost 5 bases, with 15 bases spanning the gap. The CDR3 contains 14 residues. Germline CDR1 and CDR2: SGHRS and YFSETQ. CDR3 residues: CASSPADSEYGYTF. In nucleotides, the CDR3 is TGCGCCAGCAGCCCGGCGGACAGCGAATATGGCTACACCTTC.

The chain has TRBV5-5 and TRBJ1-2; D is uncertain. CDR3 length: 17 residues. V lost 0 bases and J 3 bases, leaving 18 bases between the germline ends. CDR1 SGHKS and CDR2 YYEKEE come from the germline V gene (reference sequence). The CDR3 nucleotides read TGTGCCAGCAGCTTGGGTCGACTGAAACTTACCTACTATGGCTACACCTTC. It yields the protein CASSLGRLKLTYYGYTF.

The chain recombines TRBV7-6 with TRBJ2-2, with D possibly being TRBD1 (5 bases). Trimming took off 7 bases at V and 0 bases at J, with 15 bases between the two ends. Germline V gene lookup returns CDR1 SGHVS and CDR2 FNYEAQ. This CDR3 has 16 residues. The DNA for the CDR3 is TGTGCCAGCACCGCAATATTAGGGGCGAACACCGGGGAGCTGTTTTTT. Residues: CASTAILGANTGELFF.

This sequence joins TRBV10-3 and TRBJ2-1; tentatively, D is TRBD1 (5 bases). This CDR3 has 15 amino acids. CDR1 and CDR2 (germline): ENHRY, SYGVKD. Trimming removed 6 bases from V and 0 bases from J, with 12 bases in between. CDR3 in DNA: TGTGCCATCAGCGGACGACAGAGCTCCTACAATGAGCAGTTCTTC. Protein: CAISGRQSSYNEQFF.

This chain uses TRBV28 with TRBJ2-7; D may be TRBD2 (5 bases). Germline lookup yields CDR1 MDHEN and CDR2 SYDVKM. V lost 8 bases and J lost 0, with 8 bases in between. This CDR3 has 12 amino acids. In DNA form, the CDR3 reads TGTGCCAGCCTGGGGAGCTCCTACGAGCAGTACTTC. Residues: CASLGSSYEQYF.

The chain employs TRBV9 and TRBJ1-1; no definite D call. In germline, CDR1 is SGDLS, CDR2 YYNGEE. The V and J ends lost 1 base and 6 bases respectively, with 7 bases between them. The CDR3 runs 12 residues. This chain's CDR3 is CASSVNAAEAFF. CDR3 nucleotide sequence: TGTGCCAGCAGCGTAAATGCGGCTGAAGCTTTCTTT.

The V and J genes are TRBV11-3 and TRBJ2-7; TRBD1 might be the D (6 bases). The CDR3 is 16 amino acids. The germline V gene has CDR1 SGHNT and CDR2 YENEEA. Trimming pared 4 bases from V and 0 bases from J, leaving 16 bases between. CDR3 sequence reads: CASSSTGTWSSYEQYF. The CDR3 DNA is TGTGCCAGCAGCTCGACCGGGACATGGAGCTCCTACGAGCAGTACTTC. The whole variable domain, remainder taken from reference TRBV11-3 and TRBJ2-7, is EAGVVQSPRYKIIEKKQPVAFWCNPISGHNTLYWYLQNLGQGPELLIRYENEEAVDDSQLPKDRFSAERLKGVDSTLKIQPAELGDSAVYLCASSSTGTWSSYEQYFGPGTRLTVT.

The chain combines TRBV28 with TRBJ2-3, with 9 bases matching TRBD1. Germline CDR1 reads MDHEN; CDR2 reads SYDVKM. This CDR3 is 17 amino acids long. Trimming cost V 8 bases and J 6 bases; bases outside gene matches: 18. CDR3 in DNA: TGTGCCAGCCGATTCCGGGACAGGGTAGGACTAGAGGATACGCAGTATTTT. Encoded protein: CASRFRDRVGLEDTQYF.

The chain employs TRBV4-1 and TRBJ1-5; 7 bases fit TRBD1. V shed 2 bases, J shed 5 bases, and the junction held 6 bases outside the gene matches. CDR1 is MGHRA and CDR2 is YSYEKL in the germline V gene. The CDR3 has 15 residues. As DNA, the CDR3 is TGCGCCAGCAGCCAAATAGGGGGCGCGCATCAGCCCCAGCATTTT. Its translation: CASSQIGGAHQPQHF.

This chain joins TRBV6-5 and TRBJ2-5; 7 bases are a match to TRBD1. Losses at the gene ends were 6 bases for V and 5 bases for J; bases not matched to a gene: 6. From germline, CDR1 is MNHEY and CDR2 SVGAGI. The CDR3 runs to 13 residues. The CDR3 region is CASRDRVAETQYF. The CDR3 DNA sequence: TGTGCCAGCAGAGACAGGGTCGCGGAGACCCAGTACTTC.